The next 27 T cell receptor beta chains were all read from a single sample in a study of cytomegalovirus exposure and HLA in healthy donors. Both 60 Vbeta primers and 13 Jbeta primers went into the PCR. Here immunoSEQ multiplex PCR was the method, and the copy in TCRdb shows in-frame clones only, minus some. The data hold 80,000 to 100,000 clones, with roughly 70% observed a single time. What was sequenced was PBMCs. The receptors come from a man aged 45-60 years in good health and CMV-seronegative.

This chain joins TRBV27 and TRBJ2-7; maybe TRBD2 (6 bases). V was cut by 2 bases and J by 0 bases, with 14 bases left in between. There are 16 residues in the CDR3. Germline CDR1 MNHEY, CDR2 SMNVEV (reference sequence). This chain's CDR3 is CASSLIDGSYSYEQYF. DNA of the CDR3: TGTGCCAGCAGTTTAATCGACGGGAGTTACTCCTACGAGCAGTACTTC.

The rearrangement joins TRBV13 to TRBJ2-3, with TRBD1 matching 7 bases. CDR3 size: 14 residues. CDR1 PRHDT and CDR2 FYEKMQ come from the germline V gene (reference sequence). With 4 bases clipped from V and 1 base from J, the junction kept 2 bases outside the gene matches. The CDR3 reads CASSSGQRTDTQYF. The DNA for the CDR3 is TGTGCCAGCAGCTCGGGACAGCGCACAGATACGCAGTATTTT.

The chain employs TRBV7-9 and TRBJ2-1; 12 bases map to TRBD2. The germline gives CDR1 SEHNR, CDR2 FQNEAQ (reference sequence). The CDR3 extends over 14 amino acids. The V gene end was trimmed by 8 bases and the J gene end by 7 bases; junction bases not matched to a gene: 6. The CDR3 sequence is CASATGTSGNEQFF. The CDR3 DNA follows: TGTGCCAGCGCCACCGGGACTAGCGGGAATGAGCAGTTCTTC.

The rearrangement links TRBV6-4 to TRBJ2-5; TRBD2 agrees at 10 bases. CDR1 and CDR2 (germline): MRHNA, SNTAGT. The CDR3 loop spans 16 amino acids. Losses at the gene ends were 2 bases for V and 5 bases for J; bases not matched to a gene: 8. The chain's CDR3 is CASSDPSGGAGETQYF. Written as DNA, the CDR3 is TGTGCCAGCAGTGACCCAAGCGGGGGGGCCGGGGAGACCCAGTACTTC.

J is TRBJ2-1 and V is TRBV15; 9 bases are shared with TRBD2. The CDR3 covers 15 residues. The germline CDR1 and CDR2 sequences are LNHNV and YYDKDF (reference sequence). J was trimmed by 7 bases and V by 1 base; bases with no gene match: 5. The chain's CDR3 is CATSRVAGARNEQFF. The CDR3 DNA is TGTGCCACCAGCAGAGTAGCGGGAGCAAGGAATGAGCAGTTCTTC.

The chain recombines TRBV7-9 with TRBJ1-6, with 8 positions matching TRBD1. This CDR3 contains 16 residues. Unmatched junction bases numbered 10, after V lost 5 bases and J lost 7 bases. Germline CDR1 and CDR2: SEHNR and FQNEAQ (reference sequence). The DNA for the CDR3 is TGTGCCAGCAGCCGAGGAGGACAGGGCATGAATTCACCCCTCCACTTT. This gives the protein CASSRGGQGMNSPLHF.

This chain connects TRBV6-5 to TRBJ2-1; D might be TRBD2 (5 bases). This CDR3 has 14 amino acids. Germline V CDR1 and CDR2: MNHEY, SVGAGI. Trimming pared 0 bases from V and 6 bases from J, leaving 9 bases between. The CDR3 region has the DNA TGTGCCAGCAGTTACTCGAGGGTGGGCAATGAGCAGTTCTTC. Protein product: CASSYSRVGNEQFF.

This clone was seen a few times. CDR3 in amino acids: CASSRPISGTTSTDTQYF. The CDR3, as DNA: TGTGCCAGCAGCCGACCGATCTCCGGGACTACTAGCACAGATACGCAGTATTTT. J is TRBJ2-3 and V is TRBV5-4; 7 bases match TRBD2. The CDR3 totals 18 residues. Germline-derived CDR1 and CDR2 are SGHNT and YYREEE (reference sequence). Trimming at V came to 4 bases and at J to 0 bases, leaving 14 bases not matched to a gene.

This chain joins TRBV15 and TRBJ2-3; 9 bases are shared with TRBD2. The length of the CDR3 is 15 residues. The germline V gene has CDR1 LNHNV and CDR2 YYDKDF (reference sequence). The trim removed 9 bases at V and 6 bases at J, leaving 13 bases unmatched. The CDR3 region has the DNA TGTGCCACAAAATTAGCGGGGGCCCGCTGGGATACGCAGTATTTT. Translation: CATKLAGARWDTQYF.

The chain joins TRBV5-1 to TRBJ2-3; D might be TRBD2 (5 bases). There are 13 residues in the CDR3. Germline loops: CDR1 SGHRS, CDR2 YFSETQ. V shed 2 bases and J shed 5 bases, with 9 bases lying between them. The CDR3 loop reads CASSFPGEDTQYF. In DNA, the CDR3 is TGCGCCAGCAGCTTCCCCGGGGAAGATACGCAGTATTTT.

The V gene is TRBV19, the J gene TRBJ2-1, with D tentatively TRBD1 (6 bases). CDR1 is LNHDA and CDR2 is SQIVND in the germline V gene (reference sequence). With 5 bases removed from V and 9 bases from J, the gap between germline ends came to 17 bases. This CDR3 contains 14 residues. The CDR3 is CASSLWDTRAEQFF. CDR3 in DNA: TGTGCCAGTAGTCTTTGGGACACGCGGGCTGAGCAGTTCTTC.

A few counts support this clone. CDR3 nucleotides: TGTGCCAGCAGTGACTCGACAGGGGGCAATGAGCAGTTCTTC. This gives the protein CASSDSTGGNEQFF. The chain links TRBV6-4 to TRBJ2-1; 9 nucleotides match TRBD1. Germline CDR1 and CDR2: MRHNA and SNTAGT. J lost 6 bases, V lost 0 bases, and 0 bases had no gene match. The CDR3 has 14 amino acids.

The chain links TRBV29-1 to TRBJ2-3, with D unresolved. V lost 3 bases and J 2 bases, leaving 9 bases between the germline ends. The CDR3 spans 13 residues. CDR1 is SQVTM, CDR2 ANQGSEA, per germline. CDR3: CSVDNTYTDTQYF. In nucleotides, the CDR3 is TGCAGCGTTGATAATACCTACACAGATACGCAGTATTTT.

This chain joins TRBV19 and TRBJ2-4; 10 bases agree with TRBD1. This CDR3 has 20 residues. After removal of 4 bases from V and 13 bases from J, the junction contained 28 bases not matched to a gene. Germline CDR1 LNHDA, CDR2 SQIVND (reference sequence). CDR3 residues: CASSTHRGTGTGALTVLQYF. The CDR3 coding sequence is TGTGCCAGTAGTACCCATCGGGGAACCGGGACAGGGGCCCTAACGGTTTTACAGTACTTC.

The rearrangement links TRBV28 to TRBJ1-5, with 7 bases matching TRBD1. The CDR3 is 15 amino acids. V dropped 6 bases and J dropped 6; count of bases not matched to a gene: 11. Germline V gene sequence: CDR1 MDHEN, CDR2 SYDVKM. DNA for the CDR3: TGTGCCAGCAGCCCCCCGACAGGGTCGATTCAGCCCCAGCATTTT. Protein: CASSPPTGSIQPQHF. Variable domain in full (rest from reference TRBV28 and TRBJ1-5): DVKVTQSSRYLVKRTGEKVFLECVQDMDHENMFWYRQDPGLGLRLIYFSYDVKMKEKGDIPEGYSVSREKKERFSLILESASTNQTSMYLCASSPPTGSIQPQHFGDGTRLSIL.

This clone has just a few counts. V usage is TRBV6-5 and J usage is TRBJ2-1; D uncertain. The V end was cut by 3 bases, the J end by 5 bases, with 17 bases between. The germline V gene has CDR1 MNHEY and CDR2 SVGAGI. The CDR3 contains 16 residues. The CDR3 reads CASSYNKAAVNNEQFF. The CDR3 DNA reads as TGTGCCAGCAGTTATAATAAGGCGGCAGTTAACAATGAGCAGTTCTTC.

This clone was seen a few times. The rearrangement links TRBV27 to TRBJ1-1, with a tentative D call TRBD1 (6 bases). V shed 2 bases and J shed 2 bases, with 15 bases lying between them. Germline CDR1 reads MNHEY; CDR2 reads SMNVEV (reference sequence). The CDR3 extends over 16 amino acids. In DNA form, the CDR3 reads TGTGCCAGCAGTTTACAGGGGTTAGTGACAAACACTGAAGCTTTCTTT. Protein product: CASSLQGLVTNTEAFF.

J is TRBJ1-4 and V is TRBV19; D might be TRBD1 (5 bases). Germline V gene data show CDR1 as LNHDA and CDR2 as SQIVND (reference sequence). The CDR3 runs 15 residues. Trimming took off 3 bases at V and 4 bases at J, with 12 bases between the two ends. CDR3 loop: CASSMHTTDNEKLFF. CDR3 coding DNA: TGTGCCAGTAGTATGCACACGACAGATAATGAAAAACTGTTTTTT.

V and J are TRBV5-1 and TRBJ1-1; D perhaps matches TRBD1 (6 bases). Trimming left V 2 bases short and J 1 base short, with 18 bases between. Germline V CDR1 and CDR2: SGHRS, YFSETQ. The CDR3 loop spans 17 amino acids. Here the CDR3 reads CASSLGQGSRQNTEAFF. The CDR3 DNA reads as TGCGCCAGCAGCTTAGGTCAGGGGTCCAGACAGAACACTGAAGCTTTCTTT.

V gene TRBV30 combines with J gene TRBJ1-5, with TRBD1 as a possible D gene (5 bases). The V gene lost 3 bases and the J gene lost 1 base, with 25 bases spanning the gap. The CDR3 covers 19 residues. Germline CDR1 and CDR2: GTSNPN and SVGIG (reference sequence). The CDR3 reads CAWRGVISIVEMSNQPQHF. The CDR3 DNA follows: TGTGCCTGGAGAGGGGTGATTTCGATTGTCGAAATGAGCAATCAGCCCCAGCATTTT.

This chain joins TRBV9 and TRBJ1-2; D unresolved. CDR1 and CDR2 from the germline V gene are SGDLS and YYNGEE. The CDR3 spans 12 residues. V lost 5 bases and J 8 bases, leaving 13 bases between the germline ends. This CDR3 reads CASRNQEGGYTF. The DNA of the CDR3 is TGTGCCAGCAGGAACCAGGAGGGCGGCTACACCTTC.

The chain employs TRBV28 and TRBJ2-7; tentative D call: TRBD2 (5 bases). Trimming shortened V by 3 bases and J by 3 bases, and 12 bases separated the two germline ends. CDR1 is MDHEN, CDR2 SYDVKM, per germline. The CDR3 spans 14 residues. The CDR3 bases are TGTGCCAGCAGTTTTGCGCGGGTACTCTACGAGCAGTACTTC. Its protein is CASSFARVLYEQYF.

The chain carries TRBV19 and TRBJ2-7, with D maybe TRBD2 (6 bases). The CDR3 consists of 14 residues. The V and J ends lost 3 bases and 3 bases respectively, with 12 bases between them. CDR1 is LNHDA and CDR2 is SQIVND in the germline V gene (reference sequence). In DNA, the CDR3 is TGTGCCAGTAGTATGGGGCGGGGCCACTACGAGCAGTACTTC. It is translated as CASSMGRGHYEQYF.

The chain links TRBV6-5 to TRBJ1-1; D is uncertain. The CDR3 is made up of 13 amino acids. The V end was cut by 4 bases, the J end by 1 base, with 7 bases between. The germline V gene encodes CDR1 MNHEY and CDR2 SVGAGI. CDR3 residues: CASSFRENTEAFF. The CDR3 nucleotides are TGTGCCAGCAGTTTTCGGGAGAACACTGAAGCTTTCTTT.

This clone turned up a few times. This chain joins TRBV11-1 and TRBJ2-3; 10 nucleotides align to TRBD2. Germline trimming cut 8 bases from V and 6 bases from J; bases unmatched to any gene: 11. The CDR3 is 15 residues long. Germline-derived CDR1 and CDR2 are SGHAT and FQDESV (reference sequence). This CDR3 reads CASRPIAGGLDTQYF. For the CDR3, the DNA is TGTGCCAGCCGACCGATAGCGGGGGGCCTGGATACGCAGTATTTT.

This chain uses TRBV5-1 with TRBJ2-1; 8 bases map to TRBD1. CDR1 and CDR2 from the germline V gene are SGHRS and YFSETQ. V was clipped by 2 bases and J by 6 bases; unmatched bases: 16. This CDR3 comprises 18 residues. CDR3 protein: CASSFLVLMAGGRNEQFF. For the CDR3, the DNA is TGCGCCAGCAGCTTTTTAGTATTGATGGCAGGGGGCCGCAATGAGCAGTTCTTC.

CDR3: CASSGAEFSYEQYF. DNA of the CDR3: TGCGCCAGCAGCGGGGCAGAATTTTCCTACGAGCAGTACTTC. The genes are TRBV5-1 and TRBJ2-5; tentative D call: TRBD1 (5 bases). The J call could be wrong; TRBJ2-7 is a better fit for the DNA end. Germline loops: CDR1 SGHRS, CDR2 YFSETQ. The CDR3 covers 14 residues.